These 13 T cell receptor beta chains were sequenced from one sample in a study of shared clonotypes between healthy human individuals. Assay used: immunoSEQ multiplex PCR; TCRdb lists only in-frame clones, some missing. In the table there are about 2.3 million clones, approximately 93% of which are singletons. Sequenced: naive CD4+ T cells from PBMCs. Subset given: CD45RA+ positively selected. The source is a man aged 18 to 30 in good health. Some clones in this sample may be carry-over from other donors' samples.

This chain joins TRBV30 and TRBJ1-6; tentatively, D is TRBD1 (5 bases). Germline V gene data show CDR1 as GTSNPN and CDR2 as SVGIG (reference sequence). The V gene lost 2 bases and the J gene lost 9 bases, with 20 bases spanning the gap. CDR3 length equals 16 residues. In DNA form, the CDR3 reads TGTGCCTGGAGTACACCGCGGGACGCTCCCGTTTCACCCCTCCACTTT. Translated: CAWSTPRDAPVSPLHF.

This clone occurred many times. V is TRBV11-3 and J is TRBJ2-3, with a tentative D call TRBD1 (6 bases). The V end was cut by 6 bases, the J end by 7 bases, with 14 bases between. Per germline, CDR1 SGHNT and CDR2 YENEEA. The CDR3 extends over 13 amino acids. The CDR3 reads CASSSEQGNTQYF. CDR3 DNA: TGTGCCAGCAGTTCCGAACAGGGAAATACGCAGTATTTT. Full variable domain (remainder filled in from reference TRBV11-3 and TRBJ2-3): EAGVVQSPRYKIIEKKQPVAFWCNPISGHNTLYWYLQNLGQGPELLIRYENEEAVDDSQLPKDRFSAERLKGVDSTLKIQPAELGDSAVYLCASSSEQGNTQYFGPGTRLTVL.

This chain links TRBV25-1 with TRBJ2-3, with D perhaps matching TRBD2 (5 bases). Per germline, CDR1 MGHDK and CDR2 SYGVNS. V lost 8 bases and J lost 8, with 11 bases in between. The CDR3 extends over 11 amino acids. The CDR3 loop reads CASYREGTQYF. DNA for the CDR3: TGTGCCAGCTACAGAGAGGGTACGCAGTATTTT.

This clone was seen just once. V usage is TRBV7-8 and J usage is TRBJ2-5, with a tentative D call TRBD2 (5 bases). Germline V lookup: CDR1 SGHVS, CDR2 FQNEAQ. The CDR3 is 14 amino acids. V shed 3 bases and J shed 2 bases, with 10 bases lying between them. The CDR3 DNA follows: TGTGCCAGCAGCTTCGGGAACTCACAAGAGACCCAGTACTTC. Encoded protein: CASSFGNSQETQYF.

The chain couples TRBV2 to TRBJ1-1; 9 positions agree with TRBD1. V was clipped by 2 bases and J by 5 bases; unmatched bases: 6. Germline values: CDR1 SNHLY, CDR2 FYNNEI. The CDR3 is 15 residues long. CDR3: CASSERDRVGTEAFF. The CDR3 DNA reads as TGTGCCAGCAGTGAAAGGGACAGGGTTGGGACTGAAGCTTTCTTT.

The chain couples TRBV4-1 to TRBJ2-1; weak D call: TRBD2 (6 bases). This CDR3 contains 15 residues. CDR1 MGHRA and CDR2 YSYEKL come from the germline V gene. Trimming cost V 1 base and J 9 bases, with 16 bases left between them. The CDR3 loop is CASSQGWALGGEQFF. The DNA for the CDR3 is TGCGCCAGCAGCCAAGGATGGGCTTTGGGGGGTGAGCAGTTCTTC.

This rearrangement joins TRBV18 to TRBJ1-4, with TRBD1 matching over 8 bases. The CDR3 has 16 amino acids. V dropped 3 bases and J dropped 5; count of bases not matched to a gene: 8. Per germline, CDR1 KGHSH and CDR2 LQKENI. The CDR3 nucleotides read TGTGCCAGCTCACCCAGCCGGACAGGGATAAATGAAAAACTGTTTTTT. It specifies CASSPSRTGINEKLFF.

The rearrangement links TRBV7-9 to TRBJ2-3; TRBD1 matches at 8 bases. The CDR3 totals 15 residues. The germline gives CDR1 SEHNR, CDR2 FQNEAQ (reference sequence). The trim removed 4 bases at V and 10 bases at J, leaving 13 bases unmatched. CDR3 DNA sequence: TGTGCCAGCAGCTCACTCGAAGGAACAGGGGGTGCGCAGTATTTT. Protein sequence: CASSSLEGTGGAQYF.

A single count supports this clone. The rearrangement joins TRBV27 to TRBJ2-7, with TRBD2 matching over 8 bases. This CDR3 is 17 amino acids long. CDR1 and CDR2 (germline): MNHEY, SMNVEV (reference sequence). The V and J ends lost 6 bases and 4 bases, in that order; junction bases with no gene match: 17. The CDR3 spells CASRGIGLAQKRYEQYF. The DNA of the CDR3 is TGTGCCAGCAGGGGAATCGGACTAGCTCAAAAGAGGTACGAGCAGTACTTC.

The genes are TRBV5-1 and TRBJ1-2; no clear D gene. Trimming removed 0 bases at V and 3 bases at J, with 9 bases between. The germline V gene encodes CDR1 SGHRS and CDR2 YFSETQ. The CDR3 totals 14 residues. The CDR3 reads CASSLVPSDYGYTF. The CDR3 DNA sequence: TGCGCCAGCAGCTTGGTTCCCAGTGACTATGGCTACACCTTC.

The chain has TRBV7-9 and TRBJ1-1, with D possibly matching TRBD1 (5 bases). Germline V lookup: CDR1 SEHNR, CDR2 FQNEAQ (reference sequence). Deletions cut 3 bases from V and 5 bases from J, with 16 bases between. The CDR3 sequence is 15 residues long. The CDR3 DNA sequence: TGTGCCAGCAGCTTCGGAATACCAGGGATTACTGAAGCTTTCTTT. Encoded protein: CASSFGIPGITEAFF.

In the case of this clone: The sample carries other DNA sequences with the same CDR3. The chain links TRBV5-1 to TRBJ1-1, with 9 bases that match TRBD1. CDR3 length: 15 amino acids. Germline V gene lookup returns CDR1 SGHRS and CDR2 YFSETQ. V lost 0 bases and J lost 5; bases outside the gene matches: 5. The CDR3 reads CASSLETGGITEAFF. The CDR3 nucleotides are TGCGCCAGCAGCTTGGAGACAGGGGGGATAACTGAAGCTTTCTTT. The variable domain in full, completed from reference TRBV5-1 and TRBJ1-1, reads KAGVTQTPRYLIKTRGQQVTLSCSPISGHRSVSWYQQTPGQGLQFLFEYFSETQRNKGNFPGRFSGRQFSNSRSEMNVSTLELGDSALYLCASSLETGGITEAFFGQGTRLTVV.

The gene calls are TRBV5-1 and TRBJ2-3; either TRBD1 or TRBD2 may supply D (5 bases each). Trimming removed 5 bases at V and 2 bases at J, with 18 bases between. The CDR3 loop spans 16 amino acids. Germline CDR1 reads SGHRS; CDR2 reads YFSETQ. This CDR3 reads CASRKGPLRNTDTQYF. The CDR3 DNA reads as TGCGCCAGCAGGAAGGGACCCCTACGGAACACAGATACGCAGTATTTT.